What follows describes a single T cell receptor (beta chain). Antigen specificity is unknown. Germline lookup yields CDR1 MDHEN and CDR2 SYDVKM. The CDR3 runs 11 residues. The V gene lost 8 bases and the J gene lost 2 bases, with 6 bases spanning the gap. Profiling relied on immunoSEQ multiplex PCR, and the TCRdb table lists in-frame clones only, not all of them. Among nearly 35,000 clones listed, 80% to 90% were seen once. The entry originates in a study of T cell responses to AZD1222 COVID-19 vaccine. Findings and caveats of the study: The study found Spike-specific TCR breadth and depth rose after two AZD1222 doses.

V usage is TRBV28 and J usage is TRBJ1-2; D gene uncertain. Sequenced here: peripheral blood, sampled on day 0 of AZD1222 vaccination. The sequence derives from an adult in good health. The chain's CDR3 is CASGENYGYTF. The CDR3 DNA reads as TGTGCCAGCGGGGAGAACTATGGCTACACCTTC.